These T cell receptor beta chains were read from a single sample in a study of T cell clusters in autoimmune cytopenias. TCRdb reprocessed the multiplex PCR reads; each CDR3 protein has one entry and no DNA is given. This sample's clone table lists around 2,500 distinct CDR3 sequences. These data are also associated with another study on T cell repertoires in aging, cancer and after chemotherapy.

The sequencing input was peripheral blood. Receptors were obtained from a human donor with an autoimmune cytopenia or autoimmune hepatitis (not recorded which). Both conserved end residues are part of each CDR3. Not all rows give a size; the values are once, few, many and, for expanded clones, a class.

j_call	v_call	clone_size	cdr3_aa
TRBJ2-3	TRBV11-2	-	CASSLEEGGSTDTQYF
TRBJ2-1	TRBV5-4	-	CAPPGVSGGSRSYNEQFF
TRBJ2-3	TRBV6-2/TRBV6-3	medium-sized	CASSYHSGGMDTQYF
TRBJ2-4	TRBV6-4	-	CASRGTGGSDKNIQYF
TRBJ1-5	TRBV11-3	medium-sized	CASSLPGTGDSNQPQHF
TRBJ2-7	TRBV19	medium-sized	CASSDAGTGNEQYF
TRBJ2-1	TRBV11-1	medium-sized	CASSLRGLAGGSYNEQFF
TRBJ1-6	TRBV6-6	medium-sized	CASTAQGANSPLHF
TRBJ1-4	TRBV12-3/TRBV12-4	-	CASSDRGPGEKLFF
TRBJ2-3	TRBV12-3/TRBV12-4	-	CASSLSIPDTQYF
TRBJ2-3	TRBV7-2	-	CASTRPGAGGTQYF
TRBJ1-5	TRBV27	-	CASSLKRADQPQHF
TRBJ2-2	TRBV11-1	large	CASSLSVGANTGELFF
TRBJ1-2	TRBV7-9	medium-sized	CASSHQRPGGHGYTF
TRBJ1-6	TRBV6-1	-	CASSEGIGGPPLHF
TRBJ2-2	TRBV20-1	-	CSARVGSRNTGELFF
TRBJ2-5	TRBV27	medium-sized	CASSLSGETQYF
TRBJ1-6	TRBV6-2/TRBV6-3	-	CARLTGISPLHF
TRBJ2-1	TRBV4-3	-	CASSQEGQYNEQFF
TRBJ2-7	TRBV30	medium-sized	CAWSEGEEQYF
TRBJ2-5	TRBV6-5	-	CASSWTSQETQYF
TRBJ1-2	TRBV30	-	CAWSGSGGGYTF
TRBJ2-1	TRBV18	-	CASSRTGGGSSYNEQFF
TRBJ1-5	TRBV30	medium-sized	CAWSVQGGQPQHF
TRBJ1-6	TRBV12-3/TRBV12-4	-	CASSHSRSPLHF
TRBJ1-3	TRBV6-5	-	CAIRADREGDTIYF
TRBJ2-1	TRBV24-1	-	CATSDQGRSSYNEQFF
TRBJ2-2	TRBV30	large	CAWSVVDTHTGELFF
TRBJ2-1	TRBV10-3	-	CAISRKTGVNEQFF
TRBJ2-1	TRBV27	-	CASSLSGLGEDEQFF
TRBJ2-1	TRBV19	medium-sized	CAISPGTGSYNEQFF
TRBJ2-7	TRBV12-3/TRBV12-4	-	CASRRQGSDVYEQYF
TRBJ2-2	TRBV5-1	medium-sized	CASSTGQVQAGELFF
TRBJ2-3	TRBV6-4	-	CASSPSDRGGVDTQYF
TRBJ1-5	TRBV6-1	-	CASSMGQGGNQPQHF
TRBJ2-4	TRBV30	medium-sized	CAWSRDKDIQYF
TRBJ2-2	TRBV5-6	medium-sized	CASSLKGVRTGELFF
TRBJ2-5	TRBV24-1	-	CATSDPMDSRETQYF
TRBJ2-1	TRBV6-5	medium-sized	CASRPDRGRRNEQFF
TRBJ2-2	TRBV12-3/TRBV12-4	medium-sized	CASSLQAGGNGELFF
TRBJ1-1	TRBV15	-	CATSRTVRDEAFF
TRBJ2-4	TRBV6-1	-	CASTTPLEGGAKNIQYF
TRBJ1-6	TRBV6-5	-	CASSYSANGQSSYNSPLHF
TRBJ1-5	TRBV6-6	-	CASSSYSGNQPQHF
TRBJ2-7	TRBV5-1	-	CASSLNWASGDSYEQYF
TRBJ1-1	TRBV12-3/TRBV12-4	-	CASTEWDRDTPEAFF
TRBJ1-4	TRBV20-1	-	CSARERGFGNEKLFF
TRBJ2-1	TRBV27	-	CASSSLGTGYYNEQFF
TRBJ2-3	TRBV12-3/TRBV12-4	medium-sized	CASSLRQGTDTQYF
TRBJ1-5	TRBV12-3/TRBV12-4	-	CASSTRSTGSNQPQHF
TRBJ2-6	TRBV27	medium-sized	CASSLSFSGANVLTF
TRBJ1-3	TRBV12-3/TRBV12-4	medium-sized	CASKQDSGNTIYF